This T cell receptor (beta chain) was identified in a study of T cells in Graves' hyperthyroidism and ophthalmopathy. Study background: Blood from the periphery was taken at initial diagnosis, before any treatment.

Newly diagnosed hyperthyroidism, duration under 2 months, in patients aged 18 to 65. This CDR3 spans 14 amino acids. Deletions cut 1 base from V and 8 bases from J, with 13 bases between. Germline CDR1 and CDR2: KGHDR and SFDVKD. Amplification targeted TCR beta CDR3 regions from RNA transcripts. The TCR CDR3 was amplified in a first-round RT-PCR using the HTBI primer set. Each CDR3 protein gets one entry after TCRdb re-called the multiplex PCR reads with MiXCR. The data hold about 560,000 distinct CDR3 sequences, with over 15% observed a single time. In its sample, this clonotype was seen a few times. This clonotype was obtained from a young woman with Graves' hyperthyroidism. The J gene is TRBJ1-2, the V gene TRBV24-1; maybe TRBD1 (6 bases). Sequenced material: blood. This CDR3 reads CATSDFSGARGYTF. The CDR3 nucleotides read TGTGCCACCAGTGATTTCTCGGGGGCAAGAGGCTACACCTTC.